Shown below are 10 T cell receptor beta chains from a single sample sequenced in a study of cytomegalovirus exposure and HLA in healthy donors. The PCR made use of 60 Vbeta and 13 Jbeta primers. Clones were sequenced by immunoSEQ multiplex PCR, and TCRdb holds only the in-frame ones, with some missing. The table has 95,000 to 150,000 clones, over 60% seen once. The sample was PBMCs. Source of these receptors: a woman aged 35 to 49 in good health and CMV-seropositive.

The chain uses TRBV27 and TRBJ2-1, with TRBD2 identical over 10 bases. The germline V gene has CDR1 MNHEY and CDR2 SMNVEV (reference sequence). CDR3 length: 13 amino acids. V lost 3 bases, J lost 8 bases, and 1 base stayed unmatched. CDR3 residues: CASSFLAGDEQFF. The DNA for the CDR3 is TGTGCCAGCAGTTTCCTAGCGGGAGATGAGCAGTTCTTC.

The chain links TRBV9 to TRBJ2-2; unclear D gene. Germline V gives CDR1 SGDLS, CDR2 YYNGEE. This CDR3 has 11 amino acids. V dropped 3 bases and J dropped 5 bases, with 2 bases sitting between them. The CDR3 loop is CASSATGELFF. Here the CDR3 DNA reads TGTGCCAGCAGCGCGACCGGGGAGCTGTTTTTT. The variable domain in full, completed from reference TRBV9 and TRBJ2-2, reads DSGVTQTPKHLITATGQRVTLRCSPRSGDLSVYWYQQSLDQGLQFLIQYYNGEERAKGNILERFSAQQFPDLHSELNLSSLELGDSALYFCASSATGELFFGEGSRLTVL.

V gene TRBV2 combines with J gene TRBJ1-2; 10 bases agree with TRBD1. This CDR3 region has 13 residues. The germline V gene encodes CDR1 SNHLY and CDR2 FYNNEI. Unmatched junction bases numbered 3, after V lost 4 bases and J lost 7 bases. The CDR3 sequence: CASSGQGATGYTF. The CDR3 nucleotides read TGTGCCAGCAGTGGACAGGGGGCGACTGGCTACACCTTC.

The chain links TRBV27 to TRBJ2-1; 8 bases are a match to TRBD2. Trimming removed 6 bases from V and 7 bases from J; junction bases left unmatched: 11. This CDR3 comprises 15 residues. Looked up from germline, CDR1 is MNHEY and CDR2 is SMNVEV (reference sequence). The CDR3 DNA is TGTGCCAGCAGGAGTTACGGACCGGGAGGGAATGAGCAGTTCTTC. Amino acids: CASRSYGPGGNEQFF.

V and J are TRBV13 and TRBJ2-6; TRBD1 matches at 12 bases. The CDR3 contains 18 residues. Germline CDR1 and CDR2: PRHDT and FYEKMQ (reference sequence). J lost 3 bases, V lost 5 bases, and 8 bases had no gene match. As DNA, the CDR3 is TGTGCCAGCAGCCCAATGGGGACAGGGGGCTTTGGGGCCAACGTCCTGACTTTC. This sequence encodes CASSPMGTGGFGANVLTF.

This clone was seen a handful of times. This chain connects TRBV2 to TRBJ2-5; 8 bases line up with TRBD2. The CDR3 extends over 14 amino acids. The trim removed 3 bases at V and 5 bases at J, leaving 5 bases unmatched. Germline CDR1 SNHLY, CDR2 FYNNEI. Here the CDR3 reads CASSDVPGGETQYF. CDR3 nucleotide sequence: TGTGCCAGCAGTGACGTTCCGGGGGGGGAGACCCAGTACTTC.

This chain joins TRBV6-1 and TRBJ1-3; 7 bases align to TRBD1. This CDR3 has 14 amino acids. Germline CDR1 MNHNS, CDR2 SASEGT. V was pared by 7 bases and J by 4 bases, with 7 bases of the junction left unmatched. The CDR3 region is CASNKGAQGNTIYF. CDR3 sequence (DNA): TGTGCCAGCAACAAGGGGGCGCAAGGAAACACCATATATTTT.

This clone was recorded a few times. The chain combines TRBV12-5 with TRBJ1-1; D is unresolved. V was clipped by 2 bases and J by 1 base, with 8 bases between them. The CDR3 has 14 amino acids. CDR1 LGHNT and CDR2 FRNRAP come from the germline V gene. CDR3 amino acids: CASGLREGNTEAFF. The DNA of the CDR3 is TGTGCTAGTGGTTTGAGGGAGGGGAACACTGAAGCTTTCTTT.

CDR3 DNA sequence: TGCAGCGAATCAAGACCGGGACTAGAGCATGAGCAGTTCTTC. As protein: CSESRPGLEHEQFF. V and J are TRBV29-1 and TRBJ2-1, with 8 bases lining up with TRBD2. The CDR3 has 14 residues. V was clipped by 7 bases and J by 8 bases; unmatched bases: 13. From germline, CDR1 is SQVTM and CDR2 ANQGSEA.

CDR3 bases: TGTGCCAGCAGCTACTACAGGGGGCTTGAGCAGTACTTC. Translated: CASSYYRGLEQYF. The J gene is TRBJ2-7, the V gene TRBV7-2; 9 bases align to TRBD1. J gave up 7 bases and V 4 bases, and 5 bases lay outside the gene matches. CDR3 size: 13 residues. CDR1 and CDR2 (germline): SGHTA, FQGNSA.